This T cell receptor beta chain was observed in a study of post-analysis software for immune sequencing data. Study results and caveats: Samples made in the same batch grouped tightly together by F measure. Controls showed significantly higher normalized Chao1 diversity than did multiple sclerosis patients. With TRBV5-6, TRBV5-1 and TRBV20-1 included, roughly five TRBV segments were more frequent in patients than in controls.

Unique molecular identifiers were present in the TCR beta cDNA libraries. MiXCR, run by TCRdb on the PCR reads, gives a single entry per CDR3 protein. The sample consists of more than 500,000 distinct CDR3 sequences, about a third of them appearing once. CDR1 and CDR2 from the germline V gene are KGHDR and SFDVKD. This CDR3 comprises 15 residues. With 1 base removed from V and 4 bases from J, the gap between germline ends came to 12 bases. On this clonotype itself: Antigen: not known.

J is TRBJ2-5 and V is TRBV24-1; D not resolved. The receptor comes from a girl younger than 18 with multiple sclerosis. Material: blood. CDR3 sequence reads: CATSDLPGSGETQYF. The CDR3 DNA sequence: TGTGCCACCAGTGATTTACCCGGTTCTGGAGAGACCCAGTACTTC.